The 26 T cell receptor beta chains below all came from one sample that was sequenced in a study of cytomegalovirus exposure and HLA in healthy donors. The assay was immunoSEQ multiplex PCR, and TCRdb's table has in-frame clones only and misses some. The sample shows 60,000 to 80,000 clones, about 93% of them seen only once. The sequenced sample consisted of PBMCs. Source of these receptors: a young woman in good health and CMV-seropositive.

The chain employs TRBV1 and TRBJ1-3. TRBV1 is assigned pseudogene status. This CDR3 is 16 amino acids long. CDR3 region: CTSSPPPAGSGNTIYF. In nucleotides, the CDR3 is TGCACCAGCAGCCCACCGCCTGCGGGCTCTGGAAACACCATATATTTT.

The genes are TRBV29-1 and TRBJ1-1, with 8 bases matching TRBD1. Germline-derived CDR1 and CDR2 are SQVTM and ANQGSEA. The CDR3 totals 14 residues. With V trimmed by 1 base and J by 4 bases, 5 bases remained unmatched. CDR3 bases: TGCAGCGTTGAAGTTGCAGGGGGCCCCACTGAAGCTTTCTTT. Its protein product is CSVEVAGGPTEAFF.

V usage is TRBV5-6 and J usage is TRBJ2-7; D might be TRBD2 (6 bases). V was clipped by 5 bases and J by 4 bases, with 16 bases between them. Germline V gene data show CDR1 as SGHDT and CDR2 as YYEEEE. The CDR3 has 14 residues. Here the CDR3 reads CASSRAGWRYEQYF. DNA for the CDR3: TGTGCCAGCAGTCGAGCGGGTTGGAGATACGAGCAGTACTTC.

The chain carries TRBV5-1 and TRBJ2-7; TRBD2 is a possible D gene (5 bases). CDR1 is SGHRS and CDR2 is YFSETQ in the germline V gene. This CDR3 contains 14 residues. Trimming cost V 5 bases and J 0 bases, with 12 bases left between them. The CDR3 loop is CASRGGPSSYEQYF. DNA for the CDR3: TGCGCCAGCAGAGGCGGGCCCAGCTCCTACGAGCAGTACTTC. The whole variable domain, remainder taken from reference TRBV5-1 and TRBJ2-7, is KAGVTQTPRYLIKTRGQQVTLSCSPISGHRSVSWYQQTPGQGLQFLFEYFSETQRNKGNFPGRFSGRQFSNSRSEMNVSTLELGDSALYLCASRGGPSSYEQYFGPGTRLTVT.

This sequence joins TRBV5-5 and TRBJ1-2; possible D gene TRBD1, 6 bases. The germline V gene encodes CDR1 SGHKS and CDR2 YYEKEE (reference sequence). This CDR3 is 17 amino acids long. V was clipped by 4 bases and J by 0 bases, with 19 bases between them. CDR3 sequence (DNA): TGTGCCAGCAGCCAAACCACCACAACAGGGACTAACTATGGCTACACCTTC. This encodes CASSQTTTTGTNYGYTF.

The chain combines TRBV15 with TRBJ1-1, with D possibly being TRBD1 (5 bases). Germline V gene lookup returns CDR1 LNHNV and CDR2 YYDKDF (reference sequence). The CDR3 consists of 17 residues. V lost 0 bases, J lost 1 base, and 15 bases lay in between. CDR3 coding DNA: TGTGCCACCAGCAGAGACGAAGGCCAAGGACAGAACACTGAAGCTTTCTTT. Translating it yields CATSRDEGQGQNTEAFF. The complete variable domain, with remaining parts taken from reference TRBV15 and TRBJ1-1, reads DAMVIQNPRYQVTQFGKPVTLSCSQTLNHNVMYWYQQKSSQAPKLLFHYYDKDFNNEADTPDNFQSRRPNTSFCFLDIRSPGLGDTAMYLCATSRDEGQGQNTEAFFGQGTRLTVV.

The V gene is TRBV29-1, the J gene TRBJ2-1; 7 bases fit TRBD2. The germline V gene has CDR1 SQVTM and CDR2 ANQGSEA. V was clipped by 4 bases and J by 0 bases; unmatched bases: 9. CDR3 size: 16 residues. CDR3 sequence (DNA): TGCAGCGTTGTGGCGTTAACGGGAGGCTCCTACAATGAGCAGTTCTTC. Translated, it gives CSVVALTGGSYNEQFF.

This chain uses TRBV6-5 with TRBJ2-7, with TRBD1 identical over 7 bases. This CDR3 has 14 residues. J was trimmed by 5 bases and V by 6 bases; bases with no gene match: 10. The V gene's germline CDR1 is MNHEY and CDR2 SVGAGI. CDR3 residues: CASSQRTGSHEQYF. CDR3 bases: TGTGCCAGCAGCCAAAGGACAGGATCACACGAGCAGTACTTC.

This clone was counted a single time. The CDR3 protein is CASSLGQNTDTQYF. The CDR3 bases are TGTGCCAGCAGCTTAGGACAGAACACAGATACGCAGTATTTT. The rearrangement uses TRBV7-6 and TRBJ2-3, with a weak D call TRBD1 (5 bases). Germline CDR1 and CDR2: SGHVS and FNYEAQ. V was clipped by 1 base and J by 2 bases, with 7 bases between them. This CDR3 comprises 14 residues. The whole variable domain, filled in from reference TRBV7-6 and TRBJ2-3, reads GAGVSQSPRYKVTKRGQDVALRCDPISGHVSLYWYRQALGQGPEFLTYFNYEAQQDKSGLPNDRFSAERPEGSISTLTIQRTEQRDSAMYRCASSLGQNTDTQYFGPGTRLTVL.

The J gene is TRBJ2-3, the V gene TRBV4-3; 7 bases are a match to TRBD1. The CDR3 is made up of 13 amino acids. Germline-derived CDR1 and CDR2 are LGHNA and YSLEER. J was trimmed by 5 bases and V by 6 bases; bases with no gene match: 5. CDR3 nucleotide sequence: TGCGCCAGCAGTCGGACAGGTGGAGATACGCAGTATTTT. This sequence encodes CASSRTGGDTQYF.

J is TRBJ1-5 and V is TRBV5-6; 8 nucleotides agree with TRBD1. The CDR3 is 16 residues long. The V segment lost 4 bases and the J segment 1 base; nucleotides outside the gene matches: 7. Germline CDR1 and CDR2: SGHDT and YYEEEE. CDR3 in amino acids: CASSRDRGKSNQPQHF. The CDR3, as DNA: TGTGCCAGCAGCCGCGACAGGGGCAAGAGCAATCAGCCCCAGCATTTT.

This clone was observed a single time. The genes are TRBV4-2 and TRBJ2-1; TRBD1 might be the D (5 bases). CDR1 and CDR2 from the germline V gene are LGHNA and YNFKEQ. The CDR3 totals 16 residues. Trimming stripped 7 bases from V and 0 bases from J, with 16 bases between. CDR3 protein: CASTMGRQSSYNEQFF. The CDR3 nucleotides read TGTGCCAGCACAATGGGGCGTCAGAGCTCCTACAATGAGCAGTTCTTC.

The chain combines TRBV4-2 with TRBJ2-2; 8 bases are a match to TRBD2. From germline, CDR1 is LGHNA and CDR2 YNFKEQ. The CDR3 spans 15 residues. V was pared by 3 bases and J by 5 bases, with 5 bases of the junction left unmatched. Written as DNA, the CDR3 is TGTGCCAGCAGCCAGGGAGCGGGAGTGACCGGGGAGCTGTTTTTT. Amino acid sequence: CASSQGAGVTGELFF.

This clone was recorded a few times. The chain couples TRBV11-2 to TRBJ2-1; D possibly corresponds to TRBD1 (6 bases). The V and J ends lost 4 bases and 7 bases respectively, with 14 bases between them. The CDR3 is 14 residues long. The germline CDR1 and CDR2 sequences are SGHAT and FQNNGV. CDR3 DNA: TGTGCCAGCAGCTCCTCAAGAGGGGGTAATGAGCAGTTCTTC. Its translation is CASSSSRGGNEQFF.

The chain carries TRBV12-5 and TRBJ2-1, with TRBD1 identical over 7 bases. The V gene end was trimmed by 1 base and the J gene end by 8 bases; junction bases not matched to a gene: 8. This CDR3 has 15 amino acids. CDR1 and CDR2 (germline): LGHNT, FRNRAP. The CDR3, as DNA: TGTGCTAGTGGTTTGGCCATGACAGGGATCGATGAGCAGTTCTTC. Translated: CASGLAMTGIDEQFF.

The V gene is TRBV28, the J gene TRBJ2-7; 8 bases align to TRBD1. The CDR3 contains 16 residues. J lost 1 base, V lost 6 bases, and 11 bases had no gene match. Germline V gives CDR1 MDHEN, CDR2 SYDVKM. This CDR3 is CASSRTQGAVSYEQYF. The CDR3 coding sequence is TGTGCCAGCAGCCGAACGCAGGGGGCCGTATCCTACGAGCAGTACTTC.

The CDR3 reads CASSQVGTGAYGYTF. The DNA of the CDR3 is TGCGCCAGCAGCCAAGTTGGGACAGGGGCATATGGCTACACCTTC. The chain joins TRBV4-3 to TRBJ1-2, with 10 bases matching TRBD1. The CDR3 has 15 residues. Germline trimming cut 1 base from V and 5 bases from J; bases unmatched to any gene: 4. Germline CDR1 is LGHNA and CDR2 is YSLEER.

The chain uses TRBV28 and TRBJ2-2; D is perhaps TRBD1 (5 bases). This CDR3 is built from 17 residues. V gave up 3 bases and J gave up 1 base, with 15 bases separating them. CDR1 and CDR2 (germline): MDHEN, SYDVKM. This CDR3 is CASSFVGWQGNTGELFF. The CDR3, as DNA: TGTGCCAGCAGTTTTGTCGGTTGGCAGGGGAACACCGGGGAGCTGTTTTTT.

This chain links TRBV6-6 with TRBJ1-6, with D hard to call. V lost 5 bases, J lost 13 bases, and 21 bases lay in between. Germline CDR1 and CDR2: MNHNY and SVGAGI (reference sequence). There are 15 residues in the CDR3. CDR3 in amino acids: CASSHRADETGPLHF. CDR3 DNA: TGTGCCAGCAGTCACCGGGCGGACGAAACGGGGCCCCTCCACTTT.

The J gene is TRBJ2-7, the V gene TRBV29-1, with 7 bases that match TRBD2. Losses at the gene ends were 7 bases for V and 4 bases for J; bases not matched to a gene: 4. The CDR3 is 11 amino acids. The germline V gene has CDR1 SQVTM and CDR2 ANQGSEA. CDR3 nucleotides: TGCAGCGGTGCTAGCGGTTACGAGCAGTACTTC. This sequence encodes CSGASGYEQYF.

The chain has TRBV5-4 and TRBJ1-2; 9 nucleotides match TRBD1. The CDR3 totals 15 residues. Losses at the gene ends were 4 bases for V and 8 bases for J; bases not matched to a gene: 12. Germline V gene sequence: CDR1 SGHNT, CDR2 YYREEE (reference sequence). The CDR3 here is CASSPDRDRAEGYTF. The DNA for the CDR3 is TGTGCCAGCAGCCCCGACCGGGACAGGGCGGAAGGCTACACCTTC.

The gene calls are TRBV18 and TRBJ1-2, with 10 nucleotides matching TRBD1. This CDR3 has 17 residues. Trimming cost V 3 bases and J 7 bases; bases outside gene matches: 14. CDR1 and CDR2 (germline): KGHSH, LQKENI. This CDR3 is CASSPPGTGALLGGYTF. As DNA, the CDR3 is TGTGCCAGCTCACCGCCCGGGACAGGGGCCCTCTTGGGTGGCTACACCTTC.

The chain is built from TRBV6-5 and TRBJ1-1; D remains ambiguous. Germline CDR1 is MNHEY and CDR2 is SVGAGI. There are 15 residues in the CDR3. V shed 3 bases and J shed 0 bases, with 11 bases lying between them. The CDR3 coding sequence is TGTGCCAGCAGTTATGACTCCAGTTTGAACACTGAAGCTTTCTTT. It encodes CASSYDSSLNTEAFF.

The V gene is TRBV5-1, the J gene TRBJ1-1; D might be TRBD1 (5 bases). The V gene's germline CDR1 is SGHRS and CDR2 YFSETQ. V was shortened by 0 bases and J by 6 bases, with 12 bases between the two germline ends. There are 14 residues in the CDR3. The CDR3 DNA sequence: TGCGCCAGCAGCTTGGATTTGGGGACTGCTGAAGCTTTCTTT. Amino acids: CASSLDLGTAEAFF.

In DNA form, the CDR3 reads TGTGCCAGCAGTCCCGGGGGAGATACTAATTCACCCCTCCACTTT. Encoded protein: CASSPGGDTNSPLHF. This chain joins TRBV5-4 and TRBJ1-6, with a weak D call TRBD1 (5 bases). Germline V gene data show CDR1 as SGHNT and CDR2 as YYREEE (reference sequence). The ends were cut back, 5 bases at V and 6 bases at J, with 15 bases in the middle. The CDR3 runs 15 residues.

The chain recombines TRBV11-2 with TRBJ1-1, with 7 nucleotides matching TRBD1. The CDR3 is 17 amino acids. CDR1 and CDR2 (germline): SGHAT, FQNNGV. The junction had 19 bases not matched to a gene; V was cut back by 5 bases and J by 7 bases. CDR3 sequence: CASSHTILTGVAVEAFF. The CDR3 DNA sequence: TGTGCCAGCAGCCACACTATCCTCACAGGGGTGGCCGTTGAAGCTTTCTTT.